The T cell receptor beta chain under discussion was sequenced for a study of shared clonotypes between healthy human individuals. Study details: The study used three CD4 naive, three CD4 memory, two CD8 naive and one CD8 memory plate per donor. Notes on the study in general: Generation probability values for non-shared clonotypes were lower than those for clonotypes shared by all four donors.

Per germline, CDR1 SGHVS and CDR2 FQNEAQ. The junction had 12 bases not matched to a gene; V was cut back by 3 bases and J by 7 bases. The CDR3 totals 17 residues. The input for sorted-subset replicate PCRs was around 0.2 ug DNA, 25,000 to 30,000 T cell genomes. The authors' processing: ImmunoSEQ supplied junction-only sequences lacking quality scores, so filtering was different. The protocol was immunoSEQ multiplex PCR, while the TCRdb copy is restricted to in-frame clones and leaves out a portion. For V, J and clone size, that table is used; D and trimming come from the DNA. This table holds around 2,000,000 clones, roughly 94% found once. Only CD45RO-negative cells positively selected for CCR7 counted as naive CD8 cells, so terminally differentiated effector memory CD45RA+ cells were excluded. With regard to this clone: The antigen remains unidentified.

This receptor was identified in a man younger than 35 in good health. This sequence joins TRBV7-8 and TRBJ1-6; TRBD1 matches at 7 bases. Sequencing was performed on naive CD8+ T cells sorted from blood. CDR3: CASSFIRSRGVNSPLHF. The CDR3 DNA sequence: TGTGCCAGCAGCTTCATCCGCAGCAGGGGGGTAAATTCACCCCTCCACTTT.